The rows below give T cell receptor beta chains drawn from one sample of a study of CD8 T cells in Susac syndrome. Each CDR3 protein gets one entry after TCRdb re-called the immunoSEQ multiplex PCR reads with MiXCR. Of 150,000 to 200,000 distinct CDR3 sequences detected, 90% to 95% appear once; the ten largest clones hold roughly 0.1%. Sequenced material: CD4+ T cells from PBMCs. The receptors shown here come from a human donor with multiple sclerosis. Both conserved end residues are part of each CDR3. A D gene is named only where the DNA matches it firmly. Clone size is stated in some rows and not others, as once, few, many or a class when expanded.

J gene: TRBJ2-7; V gene: TRBV7-9; clone size: -; D gene: TRBD1; CDR3 DNA: TGTGCCAGCAGCCAGACAGGGGGCACCTACGAGCAGTACTTC; CDR3 protein: CASSQTGGTYEQYF
J gene: TRBJ1-1; V gene: TRBV5-1; clone size: -; D gene: -; CDR3 DNA: TGCGCCAGCAGCTTCAATACAGGGATCACTGAAGCTTTCTTT; CDR3 protein: CASSFNTGITEAFF
J gene: TRBJ2-7; V gene: TRBV3-1; clone size: few; D gene: TRBD2; CDR3 DNA: TGTGCCAGCAGCCAAGTAGCGGGGCCCTACGAGCAGTACTTC; CDR3 protein: CASSQVAGPYEQYF
J gene: TRBJ1-1; V gene: TRBV5-8; clone size: -; D gene: -; CDR3 DNA: TGTGCCAGCAGCTTCTTCAGGGGCGTGAAACGAAACACTGAAGCTTTCTTT; CDR3 protein: CASSFFRGVKRNTEAFF
J gene: TRBJ2-1; V gene: TRBV25-1; clone size: -; D gene: TRBD2; CDR3 DNA: TGTGCCAGCAGTGAGCCGCCGGGGCGGGAGGGGAGTGAGCAGTTCTTC; CDR3 protein: CASSEPPGREGSEQFF
J gene: TRBJ2-1; V gene: TRBV7-2; clone size: -; D gene: -; CDR3 DNA: TGTGCCAGCAGCTTATTCACGTCCCATGAGCAGTTCTTC; CDR3 protein: CASSLFTSHEQFF
J gene: TRBJ1-2; V gene: TRBV4-1; clone size: once; D gene: -; CDR3 DNA: TGCGCCAGCAGCCGTGGACTCGGCCGCCTCCAGGGTCGGGGGCATGTCTATGGCTACACCTTC; CDR3 protein: CASSRGLGRLQGRGHVYGYTF
J gene: TRBJ1-4; V gene: TRBV5-4; clone size: once; D gene: -; CDR3 DNA: TGTGCCAGCAGCCCCAATCCTCCTAATGAAAAACTGTTTTTT; CDR3 protein: CASSPNPPNEKLFF
J gene: TRBJ2-3; V gene: TRBV5-1; clone size: -; D gene: -; CDR3 DNA: TGCGCCAGCAGATCTTCCACAGATACGCAGTATTTT; CDR3 protein: CASRSSTDTQYF
J gene: TRBJ1-2; V gene: TRBV19; clone size: -; D gene: -; CDR3 DNA: TGTGCCAGTAGTCCCCAGACCCCCAACTATGGCTACACCTTC; CDR3 protein: CASSPQTPNYGYTF
J gene: TRBJ1-5; V gene: TRBV20-1; clone size: once; D gene: -; CDR3 DNA: TGCAGTGCTAGTAGGCAGGGGACGGATCAGCCCCAGCATTTT; CDR3 protein: CSASRQGTDQPQHF
J gene: TRBJ1-1; V gene: TRBV30; clone size: -; D gene: -; CDR3 DNA: TGTGCCTGCCTCTACTTGGGGTTTGAAGCTTTCTTT; CDR3 protein: CACLYLGFEAFF
J gene: TRBJ1-1; V gene: TRBV12-3/TRBV12-4; clone size: -; D gene: -; CDR3 DNA: TGTGCCAGCAGTGGATACACTGAAGCTTTCTTT; CDR3 protein: CASSGYTEAFF
J gene: TRBJ2-5; V gene: TRBV20-1; clone size: -; D gene: TRBD2; CDR3 DNA: TGCAGTGCTAGAAGTAGCGGGAAGAAGACCCAGTACTTC; CDR3 protein: CSARSSGKKTQYF
J gene: TRBJ2-3; V gene: TRBV7-9; clone size: -; D gene: TRBD1; CDR3 DNA: TGTGCCAGCAGCTCGACAGGGGCATCAGATACGCAGTATTTT; CDR3 protein: CASSSTGASDTQYF
J gene: TRBJ2-7; V gene: TRBV20-1; clone size: -; D gene: -; CDR3 DNA: TGCAGTGCTAGGTCGGGGGGCCCAGGGGTAGGCTACGAGCAGTACTTC; CDR3 protein: CSARSGGPGVGYEQYF
J gene: TRBJ1-2; V gene: TRBV18; clone size: -; D gene: -; CDR3 DNA: TGTGCCAGCTCGCCCACTCCAGGGGATAGTGGCTACACCTTC; CDR3 protein: CASSPTPGDSGYTF
J gene: TRBJ1-3; V gene: TRBV7-9; clone size: once; D gene: -; CDR3 DNA: TGTGCCAGCAGGGCGGGGCCCTCTGGAAACACCATATATTTT; CDR3 protein: CASRAGPSGNTIYF
J gene: TRBJ1-5; V gene: TRBV6-6; clone size: -; D gene: -; CDR3 DNA: TGTGCCAGCAGTACCCCGGTTGATGGGCAGCCCCAGCATTTT; CDR3 protein: CASSTPVDGQPQHF
J gene: TRBJ1-2; V gene: TRBV9; clone size: -; D gene: -; CDR3 DNA: TGTGCCAGCAGCGTCGGGGATGGCTACACCTTC; CDR3 protein: CASSVGDGYTF
J gene: TRBJ2-7; V gene: TRBV6-1; clone size: -; D gene: TRBD1; CDR3 DNA: TGTGCCAGCATTAGGGACAGTCTCTCCTACGAGCAGTACTTC; CDR3 protein: CASIRDSLSYEQYF
J gene: TRBJ1-2; V gene: TRBV28; clone size: once; D gene: -; CDR3 DNA: TGTGCCAGCAGTTTCGCACTTACAGCGAACTATGGCTACACCTTC; CDR3 protein: CASSFALTANYGYTF
J gene: TRBJ1-1; V gene: TRBV27; clone size: once; D gene: TRBD1; CDR3 DNA: TGTGCCAGCAGTGTACAGGGGGCCTGGACTGAAGCTTTCTTT; CDR3 protein: CASSVQGAWTEAFF
J gene: TRBJ1-3; V gene: TRBV27; clone size: -; D gene: TRBD1; CDR3 DNA: TGTGCCAGCAGTTTGTACAGGGGCTCTGGAAACACCATATATTTT; CDR3 protein: CASSLYRGSGNTIYF
J gene: TRBJ2-2; V gene: TRBV5-1; clone size: -; D gene: -; CDR3 DNA: TGCGCCAGCAGCCTATCGGCCCCCCCCAGCGGGGAGCTGTTTTTT; CDR3 protein: CASSLSAPPSGELFF
J gene: TRBJ2-1; V gene: TRBV29-1; clone size: -; D gene: TRBD2; CDR3 DNA: TGCAGCGTTGAAACCCCTAGCGGGGCTAGCTCCTACAATGAGCAGTTCTTC; CDR3 protein: CSVETPSGASSYNEQFF
J gene: TRBJ1-2; V gene: TRBV6-2/TRBV6-3; clone size: -; D gene: -; CDR3 DNA: TGTGCCAGCAGTATCGGACAGCACTATGGCTACACCTTC; CDR3 protein: CASSIGQHYGYTF